The 7 T cell receptor beta chains reported below all come from one sample, sequenced in a study of T cell changes during pregnancy in multiple sclerosis. Sequencing was performed with immunoSEQ multiplex PCR; in TCRdb, only in-frame clones are kept and a portion is missing. The table records fewer than 70,000 clones, 85% to 90% of them present only once. The sample was peripheral blood from another person, used as feeder cells. These receptors all stem from a human donor whose cells served as feeder cells for cultures in a pregnancy study.

The CDR3 here is CASRLGGNQPQHF. The CDR3 DNA follows: TGTGCCAGCAGATTGGGGGGCAATCAGCCCCAGCATTTT. This chain links TRBV6-1 with TRBJ1-5; D might be TRBD1 (5 bases). The V end was cut by 6 bases, the J end by 2 bases, with 8 bases between. Germline V gives CDR1 MNHNS, CDR2 SASEGT. CDR3 length: 13 amino acids.

The chain couples TRBV5-5 to TRBJ1-2; no clear D. There are 13 residues in the CDR3. Deletions cut 4 bases from V and 7 bases from J, with 14 bases between. Germline V CDR1 and CDR2: SGHKS, YYEKEE (reference sequence). In DNA, the CDR3 is TGTGCCAGCAGCAGCAGTCTTAAGGGTGGCTACACCTTC. Its translation is CASSSSLKGGYTF. The whole variable domain, remainder taken from reference TRBV5-5 and TRBJ1-2, is DAGVTQSPTHLIKTRGQQVTLRCSPISGHKSVSWYQQVLGQGPQFIFQYYEKEERGRGNFPDRFSARQFPNYSSELNVNALLLGDSALYLCASSSSLKGGYTFGSGTRLTVV.

J is TRBJ2-2 and V is TRBV4-2; 9 bases align to TRBD2. The CDR3 contains 15 residues. Germline V gene lookup returns CDR1 LGHNA and CDR2 YNFKEQ. Germline trimming cut 4 bases from V and 0 bases from J; bases unmatched to any gene: 0. For the CDR3, the DNA is TGTGCCAGCAGCCCTAGCGGGGCGAACACCGGGGAGCTGTTTTTT. This translates into CASSPSGANTGELFF.

Notes on this clone: The junction does not match germline at one end; this may be a read error. The V gene is TRBV5-6, the J gene TRBJ2-1; 9 nucleotides match TRBD1. The germline gives CDR1 SGHDT, CDR2 YYEEEE. CDR3 length equals 11 residues. CDR3: CASSGRDREIF. The CDR3 DNA sequence: TGTGCCAGCAGCGGGCGGGACAGGGAGATCTTC.

The V gene is TRBV29-1, the J gene TRBJ2-7, with 8 bases aligning to TRBD1. V was pared by 1 base and J by 0 bases, with 2 bases of the junction left unmatched. The length of the CDR3 is 14 residues. Germline assignment: CDR1 SQVTM and CDR2 ANQGSEA. CDR3 nucleotides: TGCAGCGTTGAAGGGGGGACAGGCTCCTACGAGCAGTACTTC. Its translation is CSVEGGTGSYEQYF.

This rearrangement joins TRBV5-1 to TRBJ2-2; D may be TRBD1 (6 bases). The CDR3 has 15 amino acids. Trimming pared 0 bases from V and 6 bases from J, leaving 12 bases between. Germline CDR1 reads SGHRS; CDR2 reads YFSETQ. The CDR3 DNA follows: TGCGCCAGCAGCTTGGACAGGGTGGGAGCCGGGGAGCTGTTTTTT. This codes for CASSLDRVGAGELFF.

The V and J genes are TRBV19 and TRBJ2-2; 8 nucleotides match TRBD1. The V and J ends lost 7 bases and 6 bases, in that order; junction bases with no gene match: 7. The CDR3 covers 14 residues. The germline V gene has CDR1 LNHDA and CDR2 SQIVND (reference sequence). CDR3 bases: TGTGCCAGTACCCGGACAGGGAGTTCCGGGGAGCTGTTTTTT. Translated: CASTRTGSSGELFF.